The clone carrying this T cell receptor (beta chain) was seen a handful of times. Its target is unknown. RNA, at about 0.5 to 1 ug, was reverse transcribed with random hexamers. It was immunoSEQ multiplex PCR that amplified TCR beta CDR3 across 54 Vbeta and 13 Jbeta. Each CDR3 protein gets one entry after TCRdb re-called the immunoSEQ multiplex PCR reads with MiXCR. Here the sample spans about 200,000 distinct CDR3 sequences, more than 90% being singletons. Negative isolation was applied to CD8+ and CD4+ T cells, and FACS enrichment was applied to TEMRA cells. The sample is drawn from a study of CD8 T cells in Susac syndrome. Study observations and caveats: The authors acknowledged that the study's TCR sequencing and HLA analysis involved relatively few individuals.

The V and J ends lost 5 bases and 2 bases, in that order; junction bases with no gene match: 5. Germline-derived CDR1 and CDR2 are SGHAT and FQNNGV. This CDR3 spans 14 amino acids. The V call is TRBV11-2, the J call TRBJ1-2, with 7 bases that match TRBD1. This clonotype was sampled from a human donor with multiple sclerosis. Input material: CD4+ T cells from PBMCs. The CDR3 DNA follows: TGTGCCAGCAGCCCCTCGGGACAGAACTATGGCTACACCTTC. Translation: CASSPSGQNYGYTF.